This T cell receptor (beta chain) emerged from a study of CD8 T cells in Susac syndrome. From germline, CDR1 is MNHNS and CDR2 SASEGT. The CDR3 has 17 residues. V shed 5 bases, J shed 0 bases, and the junction held 12 bases outside the gene matches. RNA totalling roughly 0.5 to 1 ug underwent reverse transcription with random hexamers. Amplification of the TCR beta CDR3 was carried out by immunoSEQ multiplex PCR, which spanned a total of 54 Vbeta and 13 Jbeta segments. From the immunoSEQ multiplex PCR reads, TCRdb called clonotypes with MiXCR, one entry per CDR3 protein. The table shows roughly 200,000 distinct CDR3 sequences, with around 95% occurring only once.

Sequencing was done on a sample of CD4+ T cells from PBMCs. The receptor was derived from a human donor in good health. The gene calls are TRBV6-1 and TRBJ1-1; 7 bases line up with TRBD1. In DNA, the CDR3 is TGTGCCAGCAGTCCAGCCGGACAGGAGGGGATGAACACTGAAGCTTTCTTT. Its translation: CASSPAGQEGMNTEAFF.